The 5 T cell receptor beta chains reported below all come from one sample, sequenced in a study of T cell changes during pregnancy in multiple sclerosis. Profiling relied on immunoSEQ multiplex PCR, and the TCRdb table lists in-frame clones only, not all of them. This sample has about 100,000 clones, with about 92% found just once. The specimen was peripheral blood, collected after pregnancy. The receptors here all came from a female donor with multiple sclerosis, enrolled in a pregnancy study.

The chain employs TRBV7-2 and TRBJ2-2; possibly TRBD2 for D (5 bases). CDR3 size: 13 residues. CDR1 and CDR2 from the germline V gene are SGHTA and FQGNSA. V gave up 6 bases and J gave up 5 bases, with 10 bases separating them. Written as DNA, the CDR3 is TGTGCCAGCAGACCCTCGGGGACCGGGGAGCTGTTTTTT. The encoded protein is CASRPSGTGELFF.

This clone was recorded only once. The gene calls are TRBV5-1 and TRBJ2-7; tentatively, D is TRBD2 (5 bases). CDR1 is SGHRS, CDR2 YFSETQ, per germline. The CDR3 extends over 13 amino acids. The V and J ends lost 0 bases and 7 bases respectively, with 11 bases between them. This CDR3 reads CASSLAPGLEQYF. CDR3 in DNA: TGCGCCAGCAGCTTGGCCCCAGGACTGGAGCAGTACTTC.

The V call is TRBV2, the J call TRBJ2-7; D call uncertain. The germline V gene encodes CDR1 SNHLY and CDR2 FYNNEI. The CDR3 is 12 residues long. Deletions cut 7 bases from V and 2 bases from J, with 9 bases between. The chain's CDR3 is CASKSDTYEQYF. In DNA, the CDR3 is TGTGCCAGCAAATCTGACACCTACGAGCAGTACTTC.

CDR3 DNA sequence: TGTGCCAGCAGGGCAGGGGGCGTTGAGACCCAGTACTTC. Its protein product is CASRAGGVETQYF. This chain links TRBV2 with TRBJ2-5, with 8 positions matching TRBD1. The trim removed 6 bases at V and 5 bases at J, leaving 5 bases unmatched. The CDR3 extends over 13 amino acids. CDR1 and CDR2 (germline): SNHLY, FYNNEI.

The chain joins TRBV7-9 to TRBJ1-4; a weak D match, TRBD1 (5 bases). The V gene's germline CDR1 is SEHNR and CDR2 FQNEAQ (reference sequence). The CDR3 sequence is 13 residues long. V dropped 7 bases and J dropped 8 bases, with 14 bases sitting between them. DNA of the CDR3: TGTGCCAGCATAGAACCGCCAGGGGAAAAACTGTTTTTT. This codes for CASIEPPGEKLFF.